The sequence of this TCR beta chain was determined in a study of regulatory T cells in long-lasting Graves disease. Specified time point: newly diagnosed GD, antithyroid drugs for less than 3 months. RNA extracted from PBMCs served as the sequencing template. Investigators prepared the TCR beta libraries by applying iRepertoire HTBI primers and Arm-PCR of CDR3 regions. TCRdb processed the multiplex PCR reads anew with MiXCR; each CDR3 protein has one entry. The data contain about 350,000 distinct CDR3 sequences, roughly a sixth of them seen just once; the ten biggest clones take up 25% to 30%. These records were also assigned to another study, of T cells in Graves' hyperthyroidism and ophthalmopathy. That source adds: Those patients with uncontrolled infection, other autoimmune disease, pregnancy or lactation were excluded.

The material was peripheral blood mononuclear cells (PBMCs), obtained at new diagnosis, from a patient treated with antithyroid drugs. The TCR sequence derives from a man aged 35 to 55 with Graves disease.

CDR3 bases: TGTGCCTGGACTCTTGGGACAGGGAACACTGAAGCTTTCTTT. Translation: CAWTLGTGNTEAFF. V usage is TRBV30 and J usage is TRBJ1-1; 8 nucleotides agree with TRBD1. The CDR3 extends over 14 amino acids. V dropped 4 bases and J dropped 1; count of bases not matched to a gene: 5. Germline assignment: CDR1 GTSNPN and CDR2 SVGIG (reference sequence).